A single sample is the source of the 29 T cell receptor beta chains below, sequenced in a study of T cell changes during pregnancy in multiple sclerosis. Sequencing used immunoSEQ multiplex PCR; TCRdb keeps in-frame clones, though not all of them. The table shows roughly 29,000 clones, with roughly 89% occurring only once. The sample consisted of CD4+ T cells from peripheral blood mononuclear cells, taken in the first trimester of pregnancy. All receptors come from a female donor in good health, enrolled as a control in a pregnancy study.

V usage is TRBV28 and J usage is TRBJ2-7; perhaps TRBD1 as D (6 bases). The CDR3 has 13 amino acids. Germline V gives CDR1 MDHEN, CDR2 SYDVKM. V was cut by 11 bases and J by 3 bases, with 17 bases left in between. The CDR3 DNA is TGTGCCTGTTCACAGGGTGTTCTCTACGAGCAGTACTTC. It translates to CACSQGVLYEQYF.

The chain recombines TRBV11-3 with TRBJ2-7; D is perhaps TRBD2 (6 bases). Per germline, CDR1 SGHNT and CDR2 YENEEA. V was pared by 0 bases and J by 7 bases, with 10 bases between. This CDR3 comprises 13 residues. The DNA of the CDR3 is TGTGCCAGCAGCTTAGACCGGCGGGGAGAGCAGTACTTC. Translation gives CASSLDRRGEQYF.

The rearrangement links TRBV25-1 to TRBJ2-5, with D perhaps TRBD2 (5 bases). The ends were cut back, 2 bases at V and 5 bases at J, with 12 bases in the middle. The CDR3 is 14 amino acids. Germline loops: CDR1 MGHDK, CDR2 SYGVNS. The CDR3 bases are TGTGCCAGCAGTGAAGGAGGCCCCGGCGAGACCCAGTACTTC. Translated: CASSEGGPGETQYF. Full variable domain (outside the CDR3, taken from reference TRBV25-1 and TRBJ2-5): EADIYQTPRYLVIGTGKKITLECSQTMGHDKMYWYQQDPGMELHLIHYSYGVNSTEKGDLSSESTVSRIRTEHFPLTLESARPSHTSQYLCASSEGGPGETQYFGPGTRLLVL.

The sample holds one count of this clone. The rearrangement uses TRBV7-9 and TRBJ2-5; a possible D gene is TRBD1 (6 bases). V was clipped by 1 base and J by 5 bases, with 8 bases between them. CDR3 length: 13 residues. Germline loops: CDR1 SEHNR, CDR2 FQNEAQ (reference sequence). CDR3 protein: CASSLDREETQYF. CDR3 nucleotides: TGTGCCAGCAGCTTAGACAGGGAGGAGACCCAGTACTTC. Variable domain in full (rest from reference TRBV7-9 and TRBJ2-5): DTGVSQNPRHKITKRGQNVTFRCDPISEHNRLYWYRQTLGQGPEFLTYFQNEAQLEKSRLLSDRFSAERPKGSFSTLEIQRTEQGDSAMYLCASSLDREETQYFGPGTRLLVL.

The chain recombines TRBV6-4 with TRBJ2-7; TRBD1 might be the D (5 bases). V lost 4 bases and J 4 bases, leaving 8 bases between the germline ends. Looked up from germline, CDR1 is MRHNA and CDR2 is SNTAGT. The length of the CDR3 is 12 residues. This chain's CDR3 is CASSVRDYEQYF. CDR3 DNA: TGTGCCAGCAGTGTCAGGGATTACGAGCAGTACTTC.

This rearrangement joins TRBV6-4 to TRBJ2-1; D may be TRBD2 (7 bases). Trimming pared 2 bases from V and 15 bases from J, leaving 17 bases between. Germline CDR1 and CDR2: MRHNA and SNTAGT. The CDR3 covers 13 residues. In DNA form, the CDR3 reads TGTGCCAGCAGTGACGAGGGGGGGCGTTGGTTGTTCTTC. Translating gives CASSDEGGRWLFF.

The V and J genes are TRBV6-6 and TRBJ1-6; tentatively, D is TRBD1 (6 bases). From germline, CDR1 is MNHNY and CDR2 SVGAGI (reference sequence). The CDR3 totals 13 residues. V lost 5 bases and J lost 10, with 12 bases in between. CDR3 sequence reads: CASSGTGISPLHF. DNA for the CDR3: TGTGCCAGCAGTGGAACAGGGATATCACCCCTCCACTTT.

The rearrangement joins TRBV7-8 to TRBJ1-1; a possible D gene is TRBD1 (6 bases). The CDR3 spans 15 residues. In germline, CDR1 is SGHVS, CDR2 FQNEAQ. Trimming cost V 5 bases and J 6 bases, with 19 bases left between them. CDR3: CASSQLSGGGSEAFF. The DNA of the CDR3 is TGTGCCAGCAGCCAGTTGTCGGGGGGCGGATCTGAAGCTTTCTTT.

The genes are TRBV28 and TRBJ1-2, with a weak D call TRBD1 (5 bases). The length of the CDR3 is 12 residues. Trimming shortened V by 3 bases and J by 13 bases, and 15 bases separated the two germline ends. In germline, CDR1 is MDHEN, CDR2 SYDVKM. The CDR3 region is CASSLDKGRLTF. CDR3 DNA sequence: TGTGCCAGCAGTTTGGACAAAGGGCGGCTCACCTTC.

V is TRBV16 and J is TRBJ1-1, with 9 bases lining up with TRBD1. Trimming cost V 5 bases and J 4 bases; bases outside gene matches: 5. Germline values: CDR1 KGHSY, CDR2 FQNENV. The CDR3 length is 14 residues. The CDR3 nucleotides are TGTGCCAGCAGCTCACCGGGACAGGGCACTGAAGCTTTCTTT. Translation gives CASSSPGQGTEAFF.

J is TRBJ2-1 and V is TRBV5-1; 8 nucleotides match TRBD1. This CDR3 comprises 14 residues. V shed 4 bases and J 9 bases; nucleotides not matched to a gene: 9. Germline-derived CDR1 and CDR2 are SGHRS and YFSETQ. In DNA, the CDR3 is TGCGCCAGCAGCGATCAGGGGGCACTCGGTGAGCAGTTCTTC. Protein sequence: CASSDQGALGEQFF.

The chain is built from TRBV5-4 and TRBJ2-3; TRBD2 agrees at 12 bases. Trimming removed 7 bases from V and 0 bases from J; junction bases left unmatched: 3. Per the germline V gene, CDR1 is SGHNT and CDR2 is YYREEE (reference sequence). The CDR3 spans 15 residues. CDR3 sequence (DNA): TGTGCCAGCCGCGGACTAGCGGGGAGCACAGATACGCAGTATTTT. Residues: CASRGLAGSTDTQYF.

The chain couples TRBV9 to TRBJ2-5; 14 bases line up with TRBD2. The CDR3 totals 16 residues. Per germline, CDR1 SGDLS and CDR2 YYNGEE. The V and J ends lost 3 bases and 5 bases, in that order; junction bases with no gene match: 6. The CDR3 DNA follows: TGTGCCAGCAGCGACCGACTAGCGGGGGGGCTGGAGACCCAGTACTTC. Translation: CASSDRLAGGLETQYF. Filled out from reference TRBV9 and TRBJ2-5, the complete variable domain reads DSGVTQTPKHLITATGQRVTLRCSPRSGDLSVYWYQQSLDQGLQFLIQYYNGEERAKGNILERFSAQQFPDLHSELNLSSLELGDSALYFCASSDRLAGGLETQYFGPGTRLLVL.

This rearrangement joins TRBV7-9 to TRBJ2-5, with a possible D match to TRBD2 (5 bases). The V and J ends lost 5 bases and 1 base respectively, with 14 bases between them. The CDR3 spans 15 residues. Germline CDR1 and CDR2: SEHNR and FQNEAQ (reference sequence). CDR3 bases: TGTGCCAGCAGCCGCCGGTCGGGGAGCCAAGAGACCCAGTACTTC. It translates to CASSRRSGSQETQYF.

The genes are TRBV7-8 and TRBJ1-2, with D uncertain. Germline V gene data show CDR1 as SGHVS and CDR2 as FQNEAQ. The V gene lost 3 bases and the J gene lost 0 bases, with 11 bases spanning the gap. This CDR3 spans 15 amino acids. The CDR3 region is CASSFIDNPNYGYTF. The CDR3, as DNA: TGTGCCAGCAGCTTCATCGACAACCCTAACTATGGCTACACCTTC.

The chain combines TRBV10-2 with TRBJ1-2; TRBD1 matches at 7 bases. The V gene's germline CDR1 is WSHSY and CDR2 SAAADI. This CDR3 region has 13 residues. The junction had 13 bases not matched to a gene; V was cut back by 10 bases and J by 8 bases. Here the CDR3 reads CATTPGDRLGYTF. CDR3 DNA: TGCGCCACCACTCCGGGGGACAGATTAGGCTACACCTTC.

This clone was seen only once. Lacking the conserved final phenylalanine or tryptophan, this CDR3 likely reflects a read error. The DNA is left out, because the CDR3 cannot be placed on it with certainty; the CDR3 is given as TCRdb lists it. The rearrangement links TRBV11-2 to TRBJ1-1; the table's TRBD1 call for D was not verified on the DNA. With termini counted, the CDR3 has 13 amino acids. Germline V gene sequence: CDR1 SGHAT, CDR2 FQNNGV. CDR3 in amino acids: CASSLKQGAGKEI.

The chain has TRBV10-1 and TRBJ2-1; TRBD1 agrees at 9 bases. CDR1 and CDR2 (germline): WNHNN, SYGVQD (reference sequence). The CDR3 covers 16 residues. V lost 6 bases, J lost 3 bases, and 9 bases stayed unmatched. The CDR3 loop reads CASSPGTGQNYNEQFF. CDR3 in DNA: TGCGCCAGCAGCCCCGGGACAGGGCAGAACTACAATGAGCAGTTCTTC.

This clone came up once. The gene calls are TRBV7-3 and TRBJ2-3, with 12 nucleotides matching TRBD2. The germline CDR1 and CDR2 sequences are SGHTA and FQGTGA. CDR3 length equals 17 residues. Germline trimming cut 2 bases from V and 3 bases from J; bases unmatched to any gene: 6. CDR3 amino acids: CASSLYPGTSGTDTQYF. CDR3 in DNA: TGTGCCAGCAGCTTATACCCGGGGACTAGCGGGACAGATACGCAGTATTTT.

The rearrangement uses TRBV15 and TRBJ2-7, with 9 nucleotides matching TRBD1. The germline CDR1 and CDR2 sequences are LNHNV and YYDKDF (reference sequence). Trimming removed 3 bases from V and 3 bases from J; junction bases left unmatched: 3. The CDR3 covers 14 residues. CDR3 in amino acids: CATSRDRGFYEQYF. Written as DNA, the CDR3 is TGTGCCACCAGCAGGGACAGGGGCTTCTACGAGCAGTACTTC. Supplemented by reference TRBV15 and TRBJ2-7, the full variable domain reads DAMVIQNPRYQVTQFGKPVTLSCSQTLNHNVMYWYQQKSSQAPKLLFHYYDKDFNNEADTPDNFQSRRPNTSFCFLDIRSPGLGDTAMYLCATSRDRGFYEQYFGPGTRLTVT.

J is TRBJ2-5 and V is TRBV28, with TRBD1 matching over 7 bases. This CDR3 is built from 14 residues. V shed 3 bases and J 2 bases; nucleotides not matched to a gene: 3. Germline V gene data show CDR1 as MDHEN and CDR2 as SYDVKM. CDR3 DNA: TGTGCCAGCAGTTTTACCAGGGGGCAAGAGACCCAGTACTTC. Its protein product is CASSFTRGQETQYF.

The V gene is TRBV19, the J gene TRBJ2-1, with a tentative D call TRBD2 (5 bases). Per the germline V gene, CDR1 is LNHDA and CDR2 is SQIVND (reference sequence). Trimming left V 5 bases short and J 6 bases short, with 14 bases between. The CDR3 is made up of 14 amino acids. The CDR3 protein is CASSLASGANEQFF. The CDR3 DNA is TGTGCCAGTAGTCTCGCCAGCGGAGCCAATGAGCAGTTCTTC.

The CDR3 region is CASSGTGIYSYEQYF. DNA of the CDR3: TGTGCCAGCAGTGGGACAGGAATCTACTCCTACGAGCAGTACTTC. V and J are TRBV2 and TRBJ2-7; 7 bases fit TRBD1. Germline V gene lookup returns CDR1 SNHLY and CDR2 FYNNEI. The CDR3 has 15 residues. V dropped 4 bases and J dropped 0; count of bases not matched to a gene: 6.

The chain uses TRBV29-1 and TRBJ2-5, with D possibly TRBD2 on 5 matching bases. The V end was cut by 0 bases, the J end by 6 bases, with 14 bases between. The CDR3 has 14 amino acids. From germline, CDR1 is SQVTM and CDR2 ANQGSEA. The CDR3, as DNA: TGCAGCGTTGAAGATCATGTAGGGAGACAGACCCAGTACTTC. Translation gives CSVEDHVGRQTQYF.

This clone was counted between two and nine times. Other DNA sequences of this sample code for an identical CDR3. V and J are TRBV5-1 and TRBJ2-3, with 10 bases aligning to TRBD2. The CDR3 sequence is 16 residues long. With V trimmed by 0 bases and J by 3 bases, 4 bases remained unmatched. Germline V lookup: CDR1 SGHRS, CDR2 YFSETQ. CDR3 bases: TGCGCCAGCAGCTTGGCTAGCGGGAGTGGAACAGATACGCAGTATTTT. Its translation: CASSLASGSGTDTQYF.

This chain connects TRBV6-1 to TRBJ2-3; D is possibly TRBD2 (5 bases). The CDR3 consists of 15 residues. The V and J ends lost 10 bases and 8 bases respectively, with 25 bases between them. Looked up from germline, CDR1 is MNHNS and CDR2 is SASEGT. CDR3 sequence: CAIALDLPYTSTQYF. The CDR3 nucleotides read TGTGCCATAGCTTTAGACTTGCCTTACACTAGTACGCAGTATTTT.

V usage is TRBV19 and J usage is TRBJ1-4; D is possibly TRBD1 (6 bases). The V gene's germline CDR1 is LNHDA and CDR2 SQIVND (reference sequence). There are 15 residues in the CDR3. Trimming cost V 5 bases and J 2 bases, with 12 bases left between them. The CDR3 coding sequence is TGTGCCAGTAGTTCTCAGGGGACGACTAATGAAAAACTGTTTTTT. Translating gives CASSSQGTTNEKLFF.

V usage is TRBV5-1 and J usage is TRBJ2-5; weak D call: TRBD1 (6 bases). CDR1 is SGHRS and CDR2 is YFSETQ in the germline V gene. V gave up 7 bases and J gave up 5 bases, with 15 bases separating them. This CDR3 has 13 amino acids. The CDR3 loop reads CASGGVNGETQYF. The CDR3 nucleotides are TGCGCCAGCGGGGGCGTCAATGGGGAGACCCAGTACTTC.

V is TRBV7-2 and J is TRBJ2-2; D perhaps matches TRBD1 (5 bases). The CDR3 sequence is 18 residues long. Trimming pared 1 base from V and 2 bases from J, leaving 17 bases between. Germline loops: CDR1 SGHTA, CDR2 FQGNSA. CDR3 DNA: TGTGCCAGCAGCTTAGGCCCCCTAGGGGTCCCCAACACCGGGGAGCTGTTTTTT. It yields the protein CASSLGPLGVPNTGELFF.